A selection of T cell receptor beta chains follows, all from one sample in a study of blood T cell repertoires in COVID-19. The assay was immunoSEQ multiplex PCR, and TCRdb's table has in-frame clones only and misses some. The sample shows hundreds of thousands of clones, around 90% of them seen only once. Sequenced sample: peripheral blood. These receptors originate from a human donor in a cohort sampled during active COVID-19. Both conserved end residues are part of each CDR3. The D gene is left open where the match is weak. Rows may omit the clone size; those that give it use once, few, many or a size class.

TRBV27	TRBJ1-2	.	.	TGTGCCAGCAGTTTACAGGGGCAAGATGATGGCTACACCTTC	CASSLQGQDDGYTF
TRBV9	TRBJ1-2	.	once	TGTGCCAGCAGCGTAGAACAGGGTCACGGTGGCTACACCTTC	CASSVEQGHGGYTF
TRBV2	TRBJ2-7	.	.	TGTGCCAGCAGTCAGCAGAGGGAAAACGAGCAGTACTTC	CASSQQRENEQYF
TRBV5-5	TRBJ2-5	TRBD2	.	TGTGCCAGCAGCCAGGGACTAGCGGGAGGGCCGGAGACCCAGTACTTC	CASSQGLAGGPETQYF
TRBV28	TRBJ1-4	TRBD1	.	TGTGCCAGCAGTACTCGGACAGGGGGCGGTGAAAAACTGTTTTTT	CASSTRTGGGEKLFF
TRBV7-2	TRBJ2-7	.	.	TGTGCCAGCAGCTTAGTGAGGGTCGAGCAGTACTTC	CASSLVRVEQYF
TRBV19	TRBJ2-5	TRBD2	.	TGTGCCAGTAGTGCCCAGCGGGGGCCGGGACAAGAGACCCAGTACTTC	CASSAQRGPGQETQYF
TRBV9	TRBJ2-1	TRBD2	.	TGTGCCAGCAGCAGATCGGGAGGGGATGAGCAGTTCTTC	CASSRSGGDEQFF
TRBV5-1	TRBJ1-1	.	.	TGCGCCAGCAGCTCCTCTATAGATACAGTTGAAGCTTTCTTT	CASSSSIDTVEAFF
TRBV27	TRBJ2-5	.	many	TGTGCCAGCAGCCCCGGGGGTAGGGAGACCCAGTACTTC	CASSPGGRETQYF
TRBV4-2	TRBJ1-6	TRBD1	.	TGTGCCAGCAGCCAAGATCCAGGGGGAATGAATTCACCCCTCCACTTT	CASSQDPGGMNSPLHF
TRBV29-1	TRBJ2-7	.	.	TGCAGCATATCGGAGGGGCAGGAGCAGTACTTC	CSISEGQEQYF
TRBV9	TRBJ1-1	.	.	TGTGCCAGCAGCGTAGGATCCAGGGGGAACACTGAAGCTTTCTTT	CASSVGSRGNTEAFF
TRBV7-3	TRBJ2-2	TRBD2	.	TGTGCCAGCAGCTCACTAGCGGGGGGGCCCCCCGGGGAGCTGTTTTTT	CASSSLAGGPPGELFF
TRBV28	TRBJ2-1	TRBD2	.	TGTGCCAGCAGTTTCCTCGTAGGAGCGGGGGCCTACAATGAGCAGTTCTTC	CASSFLVGAGAYNEQFF
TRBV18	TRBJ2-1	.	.	TGTGCCAGCTCACCCTACCAGGGGGGACATGAGCAGTTCTTC	CASSPYQGGHEQFF
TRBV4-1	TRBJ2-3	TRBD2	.	TGCGCCAGCAGCCAAGTTGCGACTAGCGGGAGCACAGATACGCAGTATTTT	CASSQVATSGSTDTQYF
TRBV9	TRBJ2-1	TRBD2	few	TGTGCCAGCAGCGCAGGGACTAGCGGGGAGCAGTTCTTC	CASSAGTSGEQFF
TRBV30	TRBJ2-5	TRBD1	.	TGTGCCTGGGACGGACAGGGGGAGACCCAGTACTTC	CAWDGQGETQYF
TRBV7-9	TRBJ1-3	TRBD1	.	TGTGCCAGCAGCTTAGCGACAGGGGGCTCTGGAAACACCATATATTTT	CASSLATGGSGNTIYF
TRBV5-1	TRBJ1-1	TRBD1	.	TGCGCCAGCAGCCTTCAACAGGGGGCCACTGAAGCTTTCTTT	CASSLQQGATEAFF
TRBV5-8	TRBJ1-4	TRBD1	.	TGTGCCAGCAGCTTGACAGGGGTTAATGAAAAACTGTTTTTT	CASSLTGVNEKLFF